The clone carrying this TCR beta chain was observed a handful of times. The antigen is not known. The time point denotes: blood at routine non-recurrence follow-up after resection. Whole RNA, which was extracted from tumor, nontumor lung tissue or frozen PBMC, was sequenced without any cell sorting. The CDR3 length is 12 residues. In germline, CDR1 is ENHRY, CDR2 SYGVKD. V lost 7 bases and J 0 bases, leaving 7 bases between the germline ends. TCRdb analysed the 5' RACE reads with MiXCR anew, one entry per CDR3 protein. The sample holds 85,000 to 100,000 distinct CDR3 sequences, approximately 19% seen once. The data derive from a study of spatial heterogeneity in lung cancer. Study-level information: Two to three years after resection was the median timing of the follow-up PBMC samples, which were sequenced when available. There were, on average, more than ten raw-read appearances for each unique TCR and UMI combination. Study-wide results and limits: Expanded tumor TCRs that were ubiquitous appeared in blood more at resection than follow-up.

The sequencing used PBMCs, collected at follow-up. The clonotype was recovered from a male donor with early-stage non-small cell lung cancer. This rearrangement joins TRBV10-3 to TRBJ2-7; D remains unclear. The CDR3 is CAITGNSYEQYF. The CDR3 DNA reads as TGTGCCATCACTGGGAACTCCTACGAGCAGTACTTC.